This T cell receptor beta chain emerged from a study of T cells after yellow fever vaccination. Study results and limitations: Post-booster reappearance was seen for most primary-vaccination clones (about 96% CD4, 85% to 90% CD8). By day 5 rather than day 15, the secondary response had peaked, though it was weaker. Some clonotypes, a small share, were shared between CD4 and CD8 compartments.

Making TCR cDNA involved 5'RACE template switching, which added UMIs and a universal primer site. TCRdb re-analysed the 5' RACE reads in MiXCR, keeping a single row per CDR3 protein. The sample gives roughly 300,000 distinct CDR3 sequences, about 8.3% of which show up once; 15% to 20% is in the top ten. The CDR3 contains 17 residues. With 5 bases removed from V and 4 bases from J, the gap between germline ends came to 23 bases. The germline gives CDR1 LNHNV, CDR2 YYDKDF (reference sequence). To note about this clonotype: Its antigen is not identified.

The clonotype was recovered from a man between 18 and 35 years old who received the YFV17D yellow fever vaccine. The sequencing used PBMCs, collected about 41 days after the first yellow fever vaccination. This chain uses TRBV15 with TRBJ1-2; D ambiguous. The CDR3, as DNA: TGTGCCACCAGCCAGTTTGAAGGAATTGCGATCTCCTATGGCTACACCTTC. Protein: CATSQFEGIAISYGYTF.